This T cell receptor beta chain derives from a study of cytomegalovirus exposure and HLA in healthy donors. Germline CDR1 MNHNS, CDR2 SASEGT. The germline V and J ends were trimmed by 6 bases and 7 bases, with 19 bases remaining between them. The CDR3 extends over 15 amino acids. The count of this clone is one. PCR used 60 Vbeta primers and 13 Jbeta primers. The table came from immunoSEQ multiplex PCR; TCRdb's copy has only in-frame clones and leaves some out. The sample carries 55,000 or so clones, around four fifths recorded once. The sequenced sample was PBMCs. J is TRBJ1-5 and V is TRBV6-1; tentatively, D is TRBD1 (6 bases). This TCR came from a man aged 50 to 59 in good health and CMV-seronegative. CDR3 nucleotides: TGTGCCAGCAGGGGTGAGGGGGGGAAGGGGCAGCCCCAGCATTTT. Its protein is CASRGEGGKGQPQHF.